Listed below are T cell receptor beta chains from one sample, sequenced in a study of blood T cell repertoires in COVID-19. The method was immunoSEQ multiplex PCR; TCRdb's version includes in-frame clones alone and lacks a portion of them. The table shows about 56,000 clones, with around 90% occurring only once. Source material: peripheral blood. All receptors come from a human donor in a cohort sampled during active COVID-19. Each CDR3 is given with its conserved first and last residue. The D gene is left open where the match is weak. Expanded clones get a size class; other rows say once, few or many, or leave the size out.

cdr3_nt	cdr3_aa	d_call	clone_size	v_call	j_call
TGTGCCAGCAGCCAAGGGTCCAGGAGCAATCAGCCCCAGCATTTT	CASSQGSRSNQPQHF	NA	NA	TRBV3-1/TRBV3-2	TRBJ1-5
TGTGCCAGCAGCTTAGGGGGGACAGGGCGGTCCTTC	CASSLGGTGRSF	TRBD1	NA	TRBV7-2	TRBJ1-2
TGCAGCGTTGAGGGTAGCTATAACTATGGCTACACCTTC	CSVEGSYNYGYTF	NA	NA	TRBV29-1	TRBJ1-2
TGTGCTAGTGGTTTGCGGGTAGGTCCTGGAAACACCATATATTTT	CASGLRVGPGNTIYF	NA	few	TRBV12-5	TRBJ1-3
TGTGCCGGGAGCTCGGGAGGGCCTAGAGGCTACACCTTC	CAGSSGGPRGYTF	NA	NA	TRBV11-1	TRBJ1-2
TGTGCCAGCAGCATTCGACAGGGAGGAAATGAAAAACTGTTTTTT	CASSIRQGGNEKLFF	TRBD1	NA	TRBV5-6	TRBJ1-4
TGCGCCAGCAGCGCTCCAGGGCGGGGAAATCAGGGCTACACCTTC	CASSAPGRGNQGYTF	NA	NA	TRBV4-1	TRBJ1-2
TGTGCCAGCTCACCTTTCGACAGAAACACTGAAGCTTTCTTT	CASSPFDRNTEAFF	NA	NA	TRBV18	TRBJ1-1
TGTGCCAGCAGCCCTGGCACCTACGAGCAGTACTTC	CASSPGTYEQYF	NA	NA	TRBV5-6	TRBJ2-7
TGTGCCAGCAGCCCCCTAGGTGTGGATACGCAGTATTTT	CASSPLGVDTQYF	NA	NA	TRBV9	TRBJ2-3
TGTGCCAGCAGGGGCAGCAGCTATGGCTACACCTTC	CASRGSSYGYTF	NA	NA	TRBV25-1	TRBJ1-2
TGTGCCAGCAGCTTAGTTGGGGGACTGATTACCTATTACTATGGCTACACCTTC	CASSLVGGLITYYYGYTF	NA	NA	TRBV7-9	TRBJ1-2
TGTGCCAGCAGTGAGGGCAGGGGGGTCTACGAGCAGTACTTC	CASSEGRGVYEQYF	NA	NA	TRBV2	TRBJ2-7
TGTGCCAGCAGCGTAGCTCCTAGCGGGGGGCAAGAGACCCAGTACTTC	CASSVAPSGGQETQYF	TRBD2	NA	TRBV9	TRBJ2-5
TGTGCCAGCAGCTTATGGCAGGGGGCGCCTGAAGCTTTCTTT	CASSLWQGAPEAFF	TRBD1	once	TRBV7-3	TRBJ1-1
TGTGCCAGCAGGCGCGGGGGGGGGAATTCACCCCTCCACTTT	CASRRGGGNSPLHF	NA	NA	TRBV6-5	TRBJ1-6
TGTGCCAGCAGTCGCAGGGGCTCTGGAAACACCATATATTTT	CASSRRGSGNTIYF	NA	NA	TRBV3-1/TRBV3-2	TRBJ1-3
TGTGCCAGCAGTTTGGCCAGGGTGACTGAAGCTTTCTTT	CASSLARVTEAFF	NA	NA	TRBV28	TRBJ1-1
TGTGCCGGGGGGGACCCAGCCGCCGAGCAGTACTTC	CAGGDPAAEQYF	TRBD2	NA	TRBV2	TRBJ2-7
TGTGTCCTGGACTCTGGGGGGGAAGCGACGCAGTATTTT	CVLDSGGEATQYF	TRBD2	NA	TRBV30	TRBJ2-3
TGTGCCAGCAGTTGGACAGGGGGCTCCTATAATTCACCCCTCCACTTT	CASSWTGGSYNSPLHF	TRBD1	few	TRBV2	TRBJ1-6
TGTGCCAGCAGCTTAGATAGCGTAGTATCCGGGGAGCTGTTTTTT	CASSLDSVVSGELFF	NA	NA	TRBV7-2	TRBJ2-2
TGTGCCAGCAGCGCAGGACAGGGACCGGGGGCTTTCTTT	CASSAGQGPGAFF	TRBD1	NA	TRBV9	TRBJ1-1
TGTGCCTGGAGCATTGACAGGTTACCCCAGTACTTC	CAWSIDRLPQYF	NA	NA	TRBV30	TRBJ2-5
TGTGCCAGCAGCCCTACGGGTTCCCGGGGCACCTTC	CASSPTGSRGTF	NA	NA	TRBV3-1/TRBV3-2	TRBJ1-2
TGTGCCAGCAGCTTCTCAACAGGAAACAACTACGAGCAGTACTTC	CASSFSTGNNYEQYF	NA	NA	TRBV7-2	TRBJ2-7
TGTGCCACCAGTGGTCCCCCCCCCGGGACAGGGCCAGATACGCAGTATTTT	CATSGPPPGTGPDTQYF	TRBD1	NA	TRBV24-1	TRBJ2-3
TGTGCCAGCAGTGGTGCGGGGTACAATGAGCAGTTCTTC	CASSGAGYNEQFF	NA	NA	TRBV6-6	TRBJ2-1
TGTGCCAGCAGCTTGAATGATCGGGGGGCGGCCTACGGCTACACCTTC	CASSLNDRGAAYGYTF	NA	NA	TRBV5-5	TRBJ1-2